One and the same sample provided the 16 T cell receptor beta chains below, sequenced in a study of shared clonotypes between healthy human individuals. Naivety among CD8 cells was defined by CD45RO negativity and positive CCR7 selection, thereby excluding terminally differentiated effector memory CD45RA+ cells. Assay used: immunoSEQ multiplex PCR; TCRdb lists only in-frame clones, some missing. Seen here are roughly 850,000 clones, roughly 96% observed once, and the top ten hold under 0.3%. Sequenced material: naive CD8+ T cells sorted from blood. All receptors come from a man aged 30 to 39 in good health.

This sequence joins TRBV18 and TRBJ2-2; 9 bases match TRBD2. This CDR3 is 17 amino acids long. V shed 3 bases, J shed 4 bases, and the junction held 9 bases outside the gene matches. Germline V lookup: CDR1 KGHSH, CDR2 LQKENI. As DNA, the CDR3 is TGTGCCAGCTCACCCGAAGTTAGCGGGAGAGGCACCGGGGAGCTGTTTTTT. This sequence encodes CASSPEVSGRGTGELFF. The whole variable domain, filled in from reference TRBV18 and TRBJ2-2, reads NAGVMQNPRHLVRRRGQEARLRCSPMKGHSHVYWYRQLPEEGLKFMVYLQKENIIDESGMPKERFSAEFPKEGPSILRIQQVVRGDSAAYFCASSPEVSGRGTGELFFGEGSRLTVL.

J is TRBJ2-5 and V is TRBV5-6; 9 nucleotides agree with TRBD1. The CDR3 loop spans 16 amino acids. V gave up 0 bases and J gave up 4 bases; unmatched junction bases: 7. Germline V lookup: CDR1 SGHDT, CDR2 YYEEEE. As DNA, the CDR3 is TGTGCCAGCAGCTTGGCCGGGACAGGGCTAGGAGAGACCCAGTACTTC. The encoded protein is CASSLAGTGLGETQYF.

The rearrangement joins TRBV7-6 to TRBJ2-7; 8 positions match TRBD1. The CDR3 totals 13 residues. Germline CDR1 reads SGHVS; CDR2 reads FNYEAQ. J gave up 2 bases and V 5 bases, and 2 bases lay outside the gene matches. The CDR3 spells CASSPGGPYEQYF. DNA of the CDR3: TGTGCCAGCAGCCCAGGGGGCCCCTACGAGCAGTACTTC.

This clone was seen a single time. CDR3 loop: CASSSRTGGYPYEQYF. The CDR3 DNA sequence: TGTGCCAGCAGCTCAAGGACAGGGGGATACCCGTACGAGCAGTACTTC. The chain is built from TRBV7-9 and TRBJ2-7, with 10 bases aligning to TRBD1. Germline CDR1 reads SEHNR; CDR2 reads FQNEAQ (reference sequence). J gave up 4 bases and V 4 bases, and 10 bases lay outside the gene matches. The CDR3 totals 16 residues.

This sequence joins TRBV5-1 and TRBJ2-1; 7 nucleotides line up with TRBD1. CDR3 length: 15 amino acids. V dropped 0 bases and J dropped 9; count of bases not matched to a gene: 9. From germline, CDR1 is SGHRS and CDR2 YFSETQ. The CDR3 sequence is CASSLASTGYVEQFF. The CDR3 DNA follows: TGCGCCAGCAGCTTGGCTTCGACAGGGTATGTTGAGCAGTTCTTC.

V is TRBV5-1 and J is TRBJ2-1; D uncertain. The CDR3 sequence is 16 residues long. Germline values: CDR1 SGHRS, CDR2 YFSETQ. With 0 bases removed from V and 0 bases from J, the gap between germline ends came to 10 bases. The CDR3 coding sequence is TGCGCCAGCAGCTTGGCCGGGTCCGGCTCCTACAATGAGCAGTTCTTC. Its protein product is CASSLAGSGSYNEQFF.

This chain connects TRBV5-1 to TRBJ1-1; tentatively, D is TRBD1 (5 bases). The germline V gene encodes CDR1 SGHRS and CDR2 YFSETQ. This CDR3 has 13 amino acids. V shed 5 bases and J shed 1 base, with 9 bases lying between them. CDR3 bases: TGCGCCAGCAGTGGGGGATGGAACACTGAAGCTTTCTTT. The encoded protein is CASSGGWNTEAFF.

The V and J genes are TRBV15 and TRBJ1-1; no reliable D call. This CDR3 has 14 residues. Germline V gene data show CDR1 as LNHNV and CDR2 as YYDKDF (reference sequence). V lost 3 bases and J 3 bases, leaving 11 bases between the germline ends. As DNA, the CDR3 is TGTGCCACCAGCAGGGACCTTCCAGACACTGAAGCTTTCTTT. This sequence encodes CATSRDLPDTEAFF.

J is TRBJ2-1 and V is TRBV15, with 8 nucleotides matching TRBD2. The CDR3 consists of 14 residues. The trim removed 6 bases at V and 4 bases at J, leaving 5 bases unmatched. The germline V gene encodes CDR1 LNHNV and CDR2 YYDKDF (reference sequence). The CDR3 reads CATSDGLAYNEQFF. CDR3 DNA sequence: TGTGCCACCAGTGACGGACTAGCTTACAATGAGCAGTTCTTC.

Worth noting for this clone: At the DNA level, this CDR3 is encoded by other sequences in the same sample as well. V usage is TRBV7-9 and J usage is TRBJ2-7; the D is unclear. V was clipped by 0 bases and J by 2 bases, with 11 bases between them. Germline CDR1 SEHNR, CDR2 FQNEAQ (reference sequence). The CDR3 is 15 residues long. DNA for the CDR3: TGTGCCAGCAGCTTAGCGTCGGGTAGTACCTACGAGCAGTACTTC. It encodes CASSLASGSTYEQYF.

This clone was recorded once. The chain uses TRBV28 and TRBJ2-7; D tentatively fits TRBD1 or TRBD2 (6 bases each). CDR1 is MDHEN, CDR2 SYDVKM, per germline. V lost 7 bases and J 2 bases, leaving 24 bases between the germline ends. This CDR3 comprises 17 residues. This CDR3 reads CASKGGLLDIPPYEQYF. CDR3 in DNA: TGTGCCAGCAAAGGGGGGTTGTTGGACATCCCCCCCTACGAGCAGTACTTC.

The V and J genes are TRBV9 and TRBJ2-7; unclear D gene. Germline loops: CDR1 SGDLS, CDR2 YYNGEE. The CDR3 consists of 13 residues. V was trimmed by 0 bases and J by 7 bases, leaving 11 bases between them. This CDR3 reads CASSVGGVREQYF. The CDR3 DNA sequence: TGTGCCAGCAGCGTAGGTGGGGTAAGGGAGCAGTACTTC.

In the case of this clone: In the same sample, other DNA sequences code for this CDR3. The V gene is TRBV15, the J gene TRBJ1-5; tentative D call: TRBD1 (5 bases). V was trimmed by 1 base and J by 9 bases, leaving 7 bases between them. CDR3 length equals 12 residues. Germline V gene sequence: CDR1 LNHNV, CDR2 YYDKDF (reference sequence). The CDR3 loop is CATSRGGGPQHF. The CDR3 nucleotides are TGTGCCACCAGCAGAGGCGGGGGGCCCCAGCATTTT.

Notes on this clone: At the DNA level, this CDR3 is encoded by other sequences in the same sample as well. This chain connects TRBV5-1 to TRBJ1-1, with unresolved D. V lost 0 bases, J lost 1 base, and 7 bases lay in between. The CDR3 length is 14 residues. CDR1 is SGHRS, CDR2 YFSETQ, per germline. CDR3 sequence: CASSLGHTNTEAFF. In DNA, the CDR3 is TGCGCCAGCAGCTTGGGACATACGAACACTGAAGCTTTCTTT. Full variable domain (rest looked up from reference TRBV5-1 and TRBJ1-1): KAGVTQTPRYLIKTRGQQVTLSCSPISGHRSVSWYQQTPGQGLQFLFEYFSETQRNKGNFPGRFSGRQFSNSRSEMNVSTLELGDSALYLCASSLGHTNTEAFFGQGTRLTVV.

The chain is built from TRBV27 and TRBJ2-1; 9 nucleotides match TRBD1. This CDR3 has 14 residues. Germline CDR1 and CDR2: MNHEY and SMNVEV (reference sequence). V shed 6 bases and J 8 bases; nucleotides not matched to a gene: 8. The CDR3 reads CASSTNRGRDEQFF. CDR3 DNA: TGTGCCAGCAGCACAAACAGGGGGCGAGATGAGCAGTTCTTC.

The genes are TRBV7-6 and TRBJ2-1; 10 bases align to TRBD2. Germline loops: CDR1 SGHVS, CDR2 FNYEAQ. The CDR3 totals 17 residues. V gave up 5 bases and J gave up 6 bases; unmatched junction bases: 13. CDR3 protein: CASSAVPQREGINEQFF. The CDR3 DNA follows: TGTGCCAGCAGCGCCGTCCCTCAGCGGGAGGGCATCAATGAGCAGTTCTTC.